A selection of T cell receptor beta chains follows, all from one sample in a study of regulatory T cells in long-lasting Graves disease. TCRdb analysed the multiplex PCR reads with MiXCR anew, one entry per CDR3 protein. The repertoire holds approximately 400,000 distinct CDR3 sequences, less than 25% seen once, with less than 25% in the top ten. Sequencing was performed on peripheral blood mononuclear cells (PBMCs), taken when the disease was refractory, from a patient treated with antithyroid drugs. The receptors come from a female donor with Graves disease. The CDR3 runs from the conserved cysteine through the conserved F or W. The order of the fields is J gene, V gene, CDR3 protein.

j_gene: TRBJ2-3; v_gene: TRBV28; CDR3aa: CASSSRVYTDTQYF
j_gene: TRBJ2-7; v_gene: TRBV7-9; CDR3aa: CASSSTLARIPYEQYF
j_gene: TRBJ2-3; v_gene: TRBV7-2; CDR3aa: CASSPAGISTDTQYF
j_gene: TRBJ2-3; v_gene: TRBV4-3; CDR3aa: CASSQVLRDTQYF
j_gene: TRBJ1-5; v_gene: TRBV20-1; CDR3aa: CSARDPVNPGVIQHF
j_gene: TRBJ1-1; v_gene: TRBV7-9; CDR3aa: CASSLVIGTEAFF
j_gene: TRBJ2-7; v_gene: TRBV29-1; CDR3aa: CSVVGTSGSSYEQYF
j_gene: TRBJ1-6; v_gene: TRBV2; CDR3aa: CASSALTTGSSYNSPLHF
j_gene: TRBJ1-5; v_gene: TRBV25-1; CDR3aa: CASRTGDNQPQHF
j_gene: TRBJ1-1; v_gene: TRBV27; CDR3aa: CASSFNSLNTEAFF
j_gene: TRBJ2-5; v_gene: TRBV6-1; CDR3aa: CANLPTGGLAEETQYF
j_gene: TRBJ1-4; v_gene: TRBV15; CDR3aa: CATSRDLGIEEKLFF
j_gene: TRBJ1-1; v_gene: TRBV20-1; CDR3aa: CSASRDRVDTEAFF
j_gene: TRBJ2-7; v_gene: TRBV28; CDR3aa: CASRPPGQGGGRAYEQYF
j_gene: TRBJ2-5; v_gene: TRBV2; CDR3aa: CAVQGAPGETQYF
j_gene: TRBJ2-7; v_gene: TRBV4-2; CDR3aa: CASSQELAAYEQYF
j_gene: TRBJ2-5; v_gene: TRBV6-5; CDR3aa: CASSYGPGETQYF
j_gene: TRBJ2-7; v_gene: TRBV20-1; CDR3aa: CSARSQLNVYEQYF
j_gene: TRBJ2-7; v_gene: TRBV20-1; CDR3aa: CSVTISSYEQYF
j_gene: TRBJ2-3; v_gene: TRBV7-2; CDR3aa: CASSLGGDGLAGAFKDTQYF
j_gene: TRBJ2-2; v_gene: TRBV15; CDR3aa: CATSSHSTGELFF
j_gene: TRBJ1-3; v_gene: TRBV9; CDR3aa: CASSVAGGSAGNTIYF
j_gene: TRBJ2-7; v_gene: TRBV28; CDR3aa: CASSLDMRVFGYSYEQYF
j_gene: TRBJ2-1; v_gene: TRBV28; CDR3aa: CASSSGQGDYNEQFF
j_gene: TRBJ1-1; v_gene: TRBV6-1; CDR3aa: CASHTGPSANTEAFF
j_gene: TRBJ1-5; v_gene: TRBV2; CDR3aa: CASTSRVGDQPQHF
j_gene: TRBJ1-2; v_gene: TRBV7-2; CDR3aa: CASSPPTGAGGYTF
j_gene: TRBJ2-1; v_gene: TRBV7-9; CDR3aa: CASSIWDREVSEQFF
j_gene: TRBJ1-5; v_gene: TRBV6-5; CDR3aa: CASSYSGGTDQPQHF
j_gene: TRBJ2-7; v_gene: TRBV18; CDR3aa: CASSPTSDVAYEQYF
j_gene: TRBJ2-2; v_gene: TRBV11-2; CDR3aa: CASSSQGFGELFF